This is a list of T cell receptor beta chains from one sample in a study of monozygotic twins with inflammatory bowel disease. TCRdb re-called the 5' RACE reads, yielding one record per CDR3 amino acid sequence without DNA. The repertoire table contains 300,000 to 450,000 distinct CDR3 sequences. Material for sequencing was blood. The receptors come from a human donor with ulcerative colitis or Crohn's disease, or a healthy co-twin of an affected twin (not recorded which). The CDR3 runs from the conserved cysteine through the conserved F or W.

CASSLVMVETQYF	TRBV11-2	TRBJ2-5
CASSHPGTVYEQYF	TRBV4-1	TRBJ2-7
CASSFERAFVEQYF	TRBV7-9	TRBJ2-7
CASSTDSLNQPQHF	TRBV19	TRBJ1-5
CASSPWDSQGEQYF	TRBV18	TRBJ2-7
CASSYSLGLNEKLFF	TRBV6-5	TRBJ1-4
CASSVPGPGTDTQYF	TRBV5-6	TRBJ2-3
CASSLALAGRSTDTQYF	TRBV5-1	TRBJ2-3
CASSSLPREAETQYF	TRBV7-2	TRBJ2-5
CASSLAGHSNQPQHF	TRBV5-1	TRBJ1-5
CSGYRDRGRKNTEAFF	TRBV20-1	TRBJ1-1
CASSGTARQISQYF	TRBV11-2	TRBJ2-3
CASSGGTGWAKLFF	TRBV7-2	TRBJ1-4
CAWSGPNRSSYNSPLHF	TRBV30	TRBJ1-6
CASSGSTGGDEQFF	TRBV9	TRBJ2-1
CAWSVLGTGVTEAFF	TRBV30	TRBJ1-1
CASSFGTRALSTEAFF	TRBV11-2	TRBJ1-1
CASSRLDDRDEQYF	TRBV11-2	TRBJ2-7
CASSITGGRRTEAFF	TRBV9	TRBJ1-1
CSARDLAWKQETQYF	TRBV20-1	TRBJ2-5
CASGPGTGIYNEQFF	TRBV12-5	TRBJ2-1
CASGGRGSYEQYF	TRBV6-2/TRBV6-3	TRBJ2-7
CASSLATDQPQHF	TRBV7-7	TRBJ1-5